This T cell receptor beta chain stems from a study of OX40 agonist ivuxolimab in advanced cancers. Whole-study context: With ivuxolimab, an agonistic anti-OX40 (CD134) antibody, patients were treated. Ivuxolimab doses were 0.01, 0.1, 0.3, 1.5, 3 or 10 mg/kg every 2 weeks.

This clone came up once. The CDR3 has 13 residues. CDR1 is SGHDT, CDR2 YYEEEE, per germline. Trimming pared 0 bases from V and 7 bases from J, leaving 8 bases between. The assay was immunoSEQ multiplex PCR, and TCRdb's table has in-frame clones only and misses some. The sample includes over 50,000 clones, about 92% of them seen just once. The clonotype originates from an adult with an advanced solid tumor such as melanoma, head and neck, liver or kidney cancer. This sample comprised CD4+ or CD8+ T cells sorted from blood, obtained in a trial of the OX40 agonist ivuxolimab. The V call is TRBV5-6, the J call TRBJ1-5; D is possibly TRBD1 (6 bases). The CDR3 here is CASSLGGLQPQHF. For the CDR3, the DNA is TGTGCCAGCAGCTTGGGGGGGCTGCAGCCCCAGCATTTT.